These T cell receptor beta chains were read from a single sample in a study of memory CD4+ T cells and cytomegalovirus serostatus. Sequencing was performed with immunoSEQ multiplex PCR; in TCRdb, only in-frame clones are kept and a portion is missing. This sample has approximately 56,000 clones, with 82% found just once. The sequenced sample was memory CD4+ T cells from blood. The origin of the receptors is an adult in good health and CMV-seronegative. Both conserved end residues are part of each CDR3.

TRBV19 | CASSLRGYSGARQETQYF
TRBV10-3 | CAISEIKSEEAFF
TRBV4-1 | CASSQDRDTSNEKLFF
TRBV19 | CATKGQFNQPQHF
TRBV5-6 | CASSRFLDTHQETQYF
TRBV11-1 | CASSGGGLAGPINNEQFF
TRBV4-3 | CASSLSLGSGYGYTF
TRBV2 | CASSTSGNYGYTF
TRBV7-3 | CASSLGSGGANVLTF
TRBV19 | CASSTTLAGGGDTQYF
TRBV11-3 | CASSSGQGGTEAFF
TRBV28 | CASSVDRSPPSYF
TRBV14 | CASSQDRRETQYF
TRBV7-2 | CASSLVPYTQYF
TRBV4-3 | CASSQDRAGLYGYTF
TRBV6-1 | CASSEGPDRPQHF
TRBV7-3 | CASSLEGQGRGQDTQYF
TRBV9 | CASSVGITGRYTEAFF
TRBV7-2 | CASREGGFGELFF
TRBV2 | CATGQGLFMNTEAFF
TRBV14 | CASRGVRGGRTEAFF
TRBV28 | CASSLGGLPTETQYF
TRBV5-1 | CASSLESPYDYGYTF
TRBV9 | CASSVGVDESQPQHF
TRBV11-2 | CASSPDRNYGYTF
TRBV6-5 | CASSFSGTASGNTIYF
TRBV18 | CASSPPQLAKNIQYF
TRBV5-6 | CASSLEAKGYTF
TRBV6-1 | CASKGVTDTQYF
TRBV19 | CASSIQGGLHSLEQFF
TRBV18 | CASSPPGELFF
TRBV7-7 | CASSPDRGTEQYF
TRBV25-1 | CASSENRYSNQPQHF
TRBV15 | CATSREPAGMDGYTF
TRBV27 | CASSSPGQDTDTQYF
TRBV7-2 | CASSLLGDQPQHF
TRBV5-1 | CASSLEGSEWTEAFF
TRBV18 | CASSPSQGGLREAFF
TRBV9 | CASSPGTSGTDTQYF
TRBV6-1 | CASSESPGGAETQYF
TRBV12-5 | CASENSVTSGFLNEQFF
TRBV6-5 | CASSSPTSGAPDTQYF
TRBV7-2 | CASSLSEGVITDTQYF
TRBV29-1 | CSVLGRGTDTQYF
TRBV28 | CASSLYEKLFF
TRBV6-6 | CASKSGKGDEQFF
TRBV9 | CASAPGDRSNTEAFF
TRBV30 | CAWSVRRTGSGNTIYF
TRBV5-5 | CASSFRGHTEAFF
TRBV19 | CASSTQGATSGANVLTF